The 28 T cell receptor beta chains below come from one sample, sequenced in a study of cytomegalovirus exposure and HLA in healthy donors. The PCR ran on 60 Vbeta and 13 Jbeta primers. Sequencing was performed with immunoSEQ multiplex PCR; in TCRdb, only in-frame clones are kept and a portion is missing. Here the sample spans more than 100,000 clones, around 86% being singletons. Sequencing was done on a sample of PBMCs. The source of these receptors is a young man in good health and CMV-seronegative.

The rearrangement uses TRBV6-6 and TRBJ1-1; D is unresolved. The CDR3 covers 14 residues. Germline lookup yields CDR1 MNHNY and CDR2 SVGAGI (reference sequence). The V gene lost 2 bases and the J gene lost 1 base, with 8 bases spanning the gap. The CDR3 bases are TGTGCCAGCAGTTACACTTCGGGGAACACTGAAGCTTTCTTT. It yields the protein CASSYTSGNTEAFF.

The V and J genes are TRBV9 and TRBJ2-3; D is undetermined. Looked up from germline, CDR1 is SGDLS and CDR2 is YYNGEE. Trimming cost V 3 bases and J 6 bases, with 17 bases left between them. CDR3 size: 15 residues. The CDR3 here is CASSASTRLGDTQYF. In DNA form, the CDR3 reads TGTGCCAGCAGCGCCAGTACTCGGCTCGGGGATACGCAGTATTTT.

The table lists this clone with a count of one. CDR3 amino acids: CASSEWSGGHNEQFF. Written as DNA, the CDR3 is TGTGCCAGCAGTGAATGGTCCGGGGGGCACAATGAGCAGTTCTTC. The rearrangement uses TRBV6-1 and TRBJ2-1; the D gene is possibly TRBD2 (7 bases). There are 15 residues in the CDR3. Germline assignment: CDR1 MNHNS and CDR2 SASEGT. Trimming pared 2 bases from V and 5 bases from J, leaving 13 bases between.

Details on this clone: Other DNA sequences in this specimen translate into the identical CDR3. This chain connects TRBV5-1 to TRBJ1-2; 8 bases match TRBD1. With V trimmed by 0 bases and J by 8 bases, 9 bases remained unmatched. This CDR3 is built from 15 residues. Germline CDR1 reads SGHRS; CDR2 reads YFSETQ. The chain's CDR3 is CASSLEGQGAGGYTF. The CDR3 nucleotides read TGCGCCAGCAGCTTGGAAGGGCAGGGGGCTGGGGGCTACACCTTC. Complete variable domain (other parts from reference TRBV5-1 and TRBJ1-2): KAGVTQTPRYLIKTRGQQVTLSCSPISGHRSVSWYQQTPGQGLQFLFEYFSETQRNKGNFPGRFSGRQFSNSRSEMNVSTLELGDSALYLCASSLEGQGAGGYTFGSGTRLTVV.

The V gene is TRBV7-2, the J gene TRBJ1-1, with unresolved D. Germline V lookup: CDR1 SGHTA, CDR2 FQGNSA. Deletions cut 5 bases from V and 0 bases from J, with 7 bases between. The CDR3 is 13 amino acids. DNA for the CDR3: TGTGCCAGCAGCCCTCGTATGAACACTGAAGCTTTCTTT. Protein: CASSPRMNTEAFF.

The chain is built from TRBV4-1 and TRBJ1-6, with TRBD1 matching 7 bases. CDR3 length: 15 amino acids. V trimming: 0 bases; J trimming: 9 bases; junction bases outside the gene matches: 5. Germline lookup yields CDR1 MGHRA and CDR2 YSYEKL. The CDR3 region has the DNA TGCGCCAGCAGCCAAGAACAGGGGAGGATTTCACCCCTCCACTTT. This codes for CASSQEQGRISPLHF.

The chain employs TRBV4-2 and TRBJ2-1; a weak D match, TRBD1 (6 bases). Trimming left V 1 base short and J 1 base short, with 11 bases between. CDR1 is LGHNA and CDR2 is YNFKEQ in the germline V gene. There are 16 residues in the CDR3. In DNA, the CDR3 is TGTGCCAGCAGCCAAGTAGCCAGGGGATCCTACAATGAGCAGTTCTTC. It specifies CASSQVARGSYNEQFF.

The chain employs TRBV27 and TRBJ1-6; D is undetermined. This CDR3 comprises 17 residues. V was clipped by 1 base and J by 6 bases, with 16 bases between them. From germline, CDR1 is MNHEY and CDR2 SMNVEV (reference sequence). In DNA, the CDR3 is TGTGCCAGCAGTTTATTGCCGAGGAGGACCGTTAATTCACCCCTCCACTTT. Translation gives CASSLLPRRTVNSPLHF.

V gene TRBV5-4 combines with J gene TRBJ2-1, with a possible D match to TRBD2 (5 bases). V gave up 0 bases and J gave up 1 base, with 14 bases separating them. The CDR3 consists of 17 residues. The germline gives CDR1 SGHNT, CDR2 YYREEE (reference sequence). The CDR3 sequence is CASSLGFGEISYNEQFF. The CDR3 DNA follows: TGTGCCAGCAGCTTGGGTTTCGGGGAGATATCCTACAATGAGCAGTTCTTC.

J is TRBJ2-5 and V is TRBV28; TRBD1 matches 7 bases. Germline V gene data show CDR1 as MDHEN and CDR2 as SYDVKM. The CDR3 has 15 residues. The V segment lost 6 bases and the J segment 5 bases; nucleotides outside the gene matches: 12. The CDR3 DNA reads TGTGCCAGCAGCCCAGTAGAGGGGGCCGGCGAGACCCAGTACTTC. As protein: CASSPVEGAGETQYF.

The genes are TRBV18 and TRBJ2-5; 10 bases align to TRBD1. V lost 2 bases, J lost 11 bases, and 14 bases stayed unmatched. Germline V lookup: CDR1 KGHSH, CDR2 LQKENI. This CDR3 has 16 amino acids. In DNA, the CDR3 is TGTGCCAGCTCACCAACCGGCCGGGACAGGGGCGTGGAGCAGTACTTC. This sequence encodes CASSPTGRDRGVEQYF.

The rearrangement joins TRBV6-6 to TRBJ2-1, with D maybe TRBD2 (5 bases). V lost 4 bases and J 9 bases, leaving 7 bases between the germline ends. CDR3 size: 11 residues. Germline CDR1 reads MNHNY; CDR2 reads SVGAGI (reference sequence). The DNA of the CDR3 is TGTGCCAGCAGTTGGGGAGCTGAGCAGTTCTTC. It translates to CASSWGAEQFF.

This rearrangement joins TRBV6-1 to TRBJ2-5; 11 positions agree with TRBD1. CDR3 length equals 15 residues. CDR1 is MNHNS, CDR2 SASEGT, per germline. Germline trimming cut 5 bases from V and 4 bases from J; bases unmatched to any gene: 6. The DNA of the CDR3 is TGTGCCAGCAGTTTTCAAGGACAGGGGGCAGAGACCCAGTACTTC. This encodes CASSFQGQGAETQYF.

This clone has only one observation. V usage is TRBV27 and J usage is TRBJ1-1, with D tentatively TRBD1 (6 bases). Germline lookup yields CDR1 MNHEY and CDR2 SMNVEV (reference sequence). This CDR3 spans 14 amino acids. The V end lost 5 bases, the J end lost 5 bases, and 15 bases lay between the germline ends. The CDR3 loop is CASSADRRKTEAFF. In nucleotides, the CDR3 is TGTGCCAGCAGTGCAGACAGGAGGAAGACTGAAGCTTTCTTT.

The CDR3 loop reads CASSYLGQGNQPQHF. The CDR3 region has the DNA TGTGCCAGCAGTTACCTCGGACAGGGAAATCAGCCCCAGCATTTT. The chain employs TRBV6-5 and TRBJ1-5, with 8 nucleotides matching TRBD1. The V gene end was trimmed by 2 bases and the J gene end by 4 bases; junction bases not matched to a gene: 4. Germline CDR1 and CDR2: MNHEY and SVGAGI. This CDR3 contains 15 residues.

A note on this clone: Germline is not matched at one junction end, which may reflect a read error. The chain uses TRBV5-1 and TRBJ2-4; perhaps TRBD2 as D (5 bases). The CDR3 has 15 amino acids. Germline V gene lookup returns CDR1 SGHRS and CDR2 YFSETQ. The CDR3 loop is CASSLAGVGENSQYF. The CDR3, as DNA: TGCGCCAGCAGCTTGGCCGGGGTCGGAGAGAACAGTCAGTACTTC.

V gene TRBV5-1 combines with J gene TRBJ1-2; tentative D call: TRBD1 (6 bases). The CDR3 runs 19 residues. Germline values: CDR1 SGHRS, CDR2 YFSETQ. The V end lost 4 bases, the J end lost 0 bases, and 25 bases lay between the germline ends. This CDR3 is CASSLMTGTRVPTNYGYTF. CDR3 DNA: TGCGCCAGCAGCCTCATGACCGGGACAAGGGTCCCTACTAACTATGGCTACACCTTC.

The chain links TRBV5-1 to TRBJ1-1; D is uncertain. Between the trimmed V and J ends, which lost 5 bases and 0 bases, there was a span of 14 bases. The germline V gene has CDR1 SGHRS and CDR2 YFSETQ. This CDR3 is 15 amino acids long. The CDR3 nucleotides read TGCGCCAGCAGGACGGGGAGCCTTATGAACACTGAAGCTTTCTTT. Its protein product is CASRTGSLMNTEAFF.

The V call is TRBV28, the J call TRBJ1-5; TRBD1 aligns across 9 bases. The CDR3 consists of 14 residues. CDR1 is MDHEN and CDR2 is SYDVKM in the germline V gene. Unmatched junction bases numbered 5, after V lost 5 bases and J lost 6 bases. The CDR3 bases are TGTGCCAGCAGTCTACAGGGGGCAGTTCAGCCCCAGCATTTT. Protein product: CASSLQGAVQPQHF. The full variable domain, in which reference TRBV28 and TRBJ1-5 provide the parts outside the CDR3, is DVKVTQSSRYLVKRTGEKVFLECVQDMDHENMFWYRQDPGLGLRLIYFSYDVKMKEKGDIPEGYSVSREKKERFSLILESASTNQTSMYLCASSLQGAVQPQHFGDGTRLSIL.

This clone was counted a few times. CDR3 region: CASSLALASTDTQYF. The DNA of the CDR3 is TGTGCCAGCAGCTTAGCGTTGGCTAGCACAGATACGCAGTATTTT. The V and J genes are TRBV7-9 and TRBJ2-3, with D hard to call. There are 15 residues in the CDR3. The V end lost 0 bases, the J end lost 0 bases, and 7 bases lay between the germline ends. Germline V CDR1 and CDR2: SEHNR, FQNEAQ (reference sequence).

V gene TRBV2 combines with J gene TRBJ2-2; tentatively, D is TRBD1 (6 bases). This CDR3 region has 14 residues. V dropped 6 bases and J dropped 2 bases, with 10 bases sitting between them. CDR1 SNHLY and CDR2 FYNNEI come from the germline V gene. DNA of the CDR3: TGTGCCAGCAGGGGACACACTAACACCGGGGAGCTGTTTTTT. Translating gives CASRGHTNTGELFF.

V usage is TRBV5-1 and J usage is TRBJ2-1, with TRBD1 identical over 7 bases. Germline loops: CDR1 SGHRS, CDR2 YFSETQ. The CDR3 runs to 16 residues. Unmatched junction bases numbered 7, after V lost 1 base and J lost 3 bases. CDR3 sequence: CASSLTGAGVYNEQFF. The CDR3 bases are TGCGCCAGCAGCTTGACAGGGGCTGGGGTCTACAATGAGCAGTTCTTC.

J is TRBJ2-4 and V is TRBV6-5, with 12 nucleotides matching TRBD1. The CDR3 is 15 residues long. V gave up 5 bases and J gave up 7 bases; unmatched junction bases: 6. The germline V gene encodes CDR1 MNHEY and CDR2 SVGAGI. CDR3 nucleotides: TGTGCCAGCAGTCCCTTGGGACAGGGGGCGAACATTCAGTACTTC. This encodes CASSPLGQGANIQYF.

The J gene is TRBJ2-5, the V gene TRBV6-5; D perhaps matches TRBD2 (6 bases). The CDR3 extends over 14 amino acids. Germline V gives CDR1 MNHEY, CDR2 SVGAGI. The germline V and J ends were trimmed by 3 bases and 7 bases, with 15 bases remaining between them. In DNA, the CDR3 is TGTGCCAGCAGTTATATAAGGGAGGTGGGGACCCAGTACTTC. Amino acids: CASSYIREVGTQYF.

The J gene is TRBJ2-7, the V gene TRBV29-1; 8 bases line up with TRBD1. V shed 4 bases, J shed 5 bases, and the junction held 4 bases outside the gene matches. This CDR3 contains 12 residues. The germline V gene has CDR1 SQVTM and CDR2 ANQGSEA. CDR3 in DNA: TGCAGCGTTGGACAGGGGAAAGACGAGCAGTACTTC. It codes for CSVGQGKDEQYF.

This chain connects TRBV4-3 to TRBJ2-3; TRBD2 matches at 15 bases. From germline, CDR1 is LGHNA and CDR2 YSLEER. Trimming cost V 3 bases and J 2 bases; bases outside gene matches: 9. CDR3 length: 19 amino acids. CDR3 loop: CASSQGLAGGRTFTDTQYF. The CDR3 DNA sequence: TGCGCCAGCAGCCAGGGACTAGCGGGGGGCCGTACCTTCACAGATACGCAGTATTTT.

J is TRBJ1-1 and V is TRBV6-5; 7 bases match TRBD1. CDR1 MNHEY and CDR2 SVGAGI come from the germline V gene. The CDR3 is 14 amino acids. V shed 5 bases and J 6 bases; nucleotides not matched to a gene: 9. The chain's CDR3 is CASSPFEGAAEAFF. The CDR3 bases are TGTGCCAGCAGTCCTTTCGAGGGGGCGGCTGAAGCTTTCTTT.

The V call is TRBV7-2, the J call TRBJ2-3; 12 nucleotides match TRBD2. The CDR3 loop spans 15 amino acids. V gave up 5 bases and J gave up 1 base; unmatched junction bases: 1. Germline CDR1 is SGHTA and CDR2 is FQGNSA. CDR3 coding DNA: TGTGCCAGCAGCCGGACTAGCGGGGGCACAGATACGCAGTATTTT. Amino acid sequence: CASSRTSGGTDTQYF.